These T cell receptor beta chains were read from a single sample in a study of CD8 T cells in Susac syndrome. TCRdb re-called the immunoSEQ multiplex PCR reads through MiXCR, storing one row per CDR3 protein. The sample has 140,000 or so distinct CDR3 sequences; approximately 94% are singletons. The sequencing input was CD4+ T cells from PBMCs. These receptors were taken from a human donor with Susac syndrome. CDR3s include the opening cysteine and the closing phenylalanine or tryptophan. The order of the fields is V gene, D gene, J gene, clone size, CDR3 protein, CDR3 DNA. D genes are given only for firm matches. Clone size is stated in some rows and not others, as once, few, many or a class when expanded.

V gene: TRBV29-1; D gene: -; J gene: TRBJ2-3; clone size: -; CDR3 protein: CSALTGLNTDTQYF; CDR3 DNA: TGCAGCGCCCTTACGGGCTTAAACACAGATACGCAGTATTTT
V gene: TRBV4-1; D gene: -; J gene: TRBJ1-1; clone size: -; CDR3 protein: CASSPGPAQMNTEAFF; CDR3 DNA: TGCGCCAGCAGCCCTGGGCCAGCCCAGATGAACACTGAAGCTTTCTTT
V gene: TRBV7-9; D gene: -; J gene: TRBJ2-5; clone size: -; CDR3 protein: CASSATPWETQYF; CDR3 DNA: TGTGCCAGCAGCGCAACCCCCTGGGAGACCCAGTACTTC
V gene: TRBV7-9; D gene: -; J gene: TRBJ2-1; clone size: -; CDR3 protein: CASSSRSSTYNEQFF; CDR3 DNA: TGTGCCAGCAGCTCCCGATCTAGCACCTACAATGAGCAGTTCTTC
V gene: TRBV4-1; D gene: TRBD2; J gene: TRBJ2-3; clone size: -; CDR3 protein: CASSQGGLASPPQYF; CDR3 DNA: TGCGCCAGCAGCCAAGGAGGACTAGCAAGTCCTCCGCAGTATTTT
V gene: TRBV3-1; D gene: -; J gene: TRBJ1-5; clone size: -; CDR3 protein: CASSQEGGPSHF; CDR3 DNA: TGTGCCAGCAGCCAAGAAGGGGGTCCGAGCCATTTT
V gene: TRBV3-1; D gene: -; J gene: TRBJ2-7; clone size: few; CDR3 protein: CASSQAGGVSYEQYF; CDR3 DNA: TGTGCCAGCAGCCAAGCCGGGGGAGTCTCCTACGAGCAGTACTTC
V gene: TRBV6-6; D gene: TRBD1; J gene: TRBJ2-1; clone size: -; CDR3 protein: CASRRDRGNNEQFF; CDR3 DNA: TGTGCCAGCAGAAGGGACAGGGGAAACAATGAGCAGTTCTTC
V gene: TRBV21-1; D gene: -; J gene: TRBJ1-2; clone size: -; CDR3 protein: CASSPRSGGYTF; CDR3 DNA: TGTGCCAGCAGCCCCCGTAGTGGGGGCTACACCTTC
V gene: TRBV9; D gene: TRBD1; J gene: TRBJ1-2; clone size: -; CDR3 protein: CASSVGTGGGYGYTF; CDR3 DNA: TGTGCCAGCAGCGTAGGCACAGGGGGGGGATATGGCTACACCTTC
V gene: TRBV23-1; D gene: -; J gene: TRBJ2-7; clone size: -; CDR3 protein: CASSQSIGSTHEQYF; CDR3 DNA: TGCGCCAGCAGTCAATCGATAGGTAGCACCCACGAGCAGTACTTC
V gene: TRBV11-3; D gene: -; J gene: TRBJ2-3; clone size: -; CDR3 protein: CASSLGHGGDTQYF; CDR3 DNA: TGTGCCAGCAGCTTAGGACACGGGGGCGATACGCAGTATTTT
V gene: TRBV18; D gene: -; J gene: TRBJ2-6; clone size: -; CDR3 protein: CASSPVSSGANVLTF; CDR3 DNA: TGTGCCAGCTCACCGGTCAGCTCTGGGGCCAACGTCCTGACTTTC
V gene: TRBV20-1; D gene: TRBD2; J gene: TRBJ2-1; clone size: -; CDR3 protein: CSAGGTSGRDYNEQFF; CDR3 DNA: TGCAGTGCTGGGGGGACTAGCGGGAGGGACTACAATGAGCAGTTCTTC
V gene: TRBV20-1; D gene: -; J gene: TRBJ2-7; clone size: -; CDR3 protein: CSARDRVLHSLSYEQYF; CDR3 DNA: TGCAGTGCTAGAGATCGGGTTTTACACTCCCTTTCCTACGAGCAGTACTTC
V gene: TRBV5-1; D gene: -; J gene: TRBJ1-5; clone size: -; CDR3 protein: CASSLNREDQPQHF; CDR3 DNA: TGCGCCAGCAGCCTTAACAGGGAGGACCAGCCCCAGCATTTT